This T cell receptor (beta chain) was retrieved from a study of T cell responses to AZD1222 COVID-19 vaccine. Study-wide context: Pooling covered second doses at about 4 or about 12 weeks. Study-wide findings and caveats: Mapped onto spike, vaccine-associated CD4 TCRs spanned it and were dominant at 160-218 and 743-854.

Sequenced by immunoSEQ multiplex PCR; TCRdb stores in-frame clones only, minus some. The table lists 100,000 to 110,000 clones, around 90% of them singletons. Note on this clone: Its antigen remains unknown.

The specimen comprised peripheral blood, sampled on day 0 of AZD1222 vaccination. This clonotype was obtained from an adult in good health.

The CDR3, as DNA: TGTGCCATCAGTGATAATTTCGGAGAAGCTTTCTTT. Translating gives CAISDNFGEAFF. This chain links TRBV10-3 with TRBJ1-1; D ambiguous. Germline V gene data show CDR1 as ENHRY and CDR2 as SYGVKD. Trimming pared 3 bases from V and 8 bases from J, leaving 10 bases between. The CDR3 loop spans 12 amino acids.